This T cell receptor beta chain emerged from a study of Ad26.COV2.S vaccination and SARS-CoV-2 variants. TCRdb's copy holds only in-frame clones and misses some; the assay was immunoSEQ multiplex PCR. The sample lists roughly 400,000 clones; about 90% were seen once. The treatment is: roughly 18 received Ad26.COV2.S at low or high dose, single or two shots; about 5 received placebo; per-sample allocation not given. Collection of the samples took place on day 63 after the first injection of vaccine or placebo. Wuhan-strain spike was delivered by a replication-incompetent Ad26 vector. V dropped 7 bases and J dropped 5; count of bases not matched to a gene: 15. Germline V gives CDR1 MDHEN, CDR2 SYDVKM. The CDR3 loop spans 17 amino acids.

The origin of this receptor is a person aged 18-60 years who received the Ad26.COV2.S COVID-19 vaccine or a placebo. The material sequenced was peripheral blood, taken in a trial of Ad26.COV2.S vaccine versus placebo. This sequence joins TRBV28 and TRBJ1-2, with 11 bases lining up with TRBD1. The CDR3 is CASTQPGTGGNLYGYTF. CDR3 nucleotide sequence: TGTGCCAGCACTCAGCCCGGGACAGGGGGAAATCTATATGGCTACACCTTC.